Shown below are 15 T cell receptor beta chains from a single sample sequenced in a study of T-cell memory formation after mild COVID-19. TCRdb called the 5' RACE reads again in MiXCR, with one record for every CDR3 protein. The repertoire holds 250,000 to 350,000 distinct CDR3 sequences, 15% to 20% seen once, with over 20% in the top ten. What was sequenced was PBMCs or a T cell subset sorted from them (not recorded which). These receptors were taken from a man aged 18 to 29 who had mild COVID-19 (a few samples of this study predate the infection). Cell type and time point are not known.

The chain links TRBV18 to TRBJ1-2, with D uncertain. This CDR3 has 17 amino acids. The V gene lost 1 base and the J gene lost 4 bases, with 19 bases spanning the gap. Germline loops: CDR1 KGHSH, CDR2 LQKENI. In DNA, the CDR3 is TGTGCCAGCTCACCACAGAGGAGGGATGCGCTCCCCTATGGCTACACCTTC. Amino acid sequence: CASSPQRRDALPYGYTF.

The chain is built from TRBV3-1 and TRBJ2-1; D is undetermined. Germline CDR1 and CDR2: LGHDT and YNNKEL (reference sequence). The CDR3 is made up of 11 amino acids. The V gene lost 2 bases and the J gene lost 12 bases, with 8 bases spanning the gap. In nucleotides, the CDR3 is TGTGCCAGCAGCCAACCCCCGATGCAGTTCTTC. It is translated as CASSQPPMQFF.

V and J are TRBV7-2 and TRBJ1-3; D is uncertain. The length of the CDR3 is 13 residues. The germline V and J ends were trimmed by 4 bases and 0 bases, with 4 bases remaining between them. Germline lookup yields CDR1 SGHTA and CDR2 FQGNSA. The CDR3 protein is CASSWSSGNTIYF. CDR3 nucleotides: TGTGCCAGCAGCTGGAGCTCTGGAAACACCATATATTTT.

The rearrangement joins TRBV6-1 to TRBJ1-5; the match to TRBD1 covers 9 bases. Trimming removed 7 bases from V and 5 bases from J; junction bases left unmatched: 6. Germline values: CDR1 MNHNS, CDR2 SASEGT. The CDR3 is made up of 14 amino acids. The CDR3 sequence is CASIGDRDYQPQHF. In DNA, the CDR3 is TGTGCCAGCATCGGGGACAGGGATTATCAGCCCCAGCATTTT.

The gene calls are TRBV30 and TRBJ2-3; perhaps TRBD1 as D (5 bases). V shed 1 base and J shed 0 bases, with 11 bases lying between them. Germline values: CDR1 GTSNPN, CDR2 SVGIG (reference sequence). The CDR3 totals 15 residues. The CDR3 here is CAWSEGVSSTDTQYF. For the CDR3, the DNA is TGTGCCTGGAGTGAAGGGGTTTCTAGCACAGATACGCAGTATTTT.

As DNA, the CDR3 is TGTGCTAGTGGTTTGATGGGCCAGGCTAATGAAAAACTGTTTTTT. Amino acid sequence: CASGLMGQANEKLFF. The chain joins TRBV12-5 to TRBJ1-4; D not resolved. CDR3 length: 15 residues. Trimming took 2 bases from V and 3 from J, leaving 10 bases between them. CDR1 and CDR2 (germline): LGHNT, FRNRAP.

At least ten counts were recorded for this clonotype. The chain uses TRBV6-5 and TRBJ1-2; 7 nucleotides line up with TRBD1. The CDR3 is made up of 13 amino acids. V shed 2 bases, J shed 8 bases, and the junction held 5 bases outside the gene matches. Germline values: CDR1 MNHEY, CDR2 SVGAGI. The CDR3 DNA reads TGTGCCAGCAGTTACCGGACAGGCGAAGGCTACACCTTC. It yields the protein CASSYRTGEGYTF.

This clonotype was recorded at least ten times. This chain links TRBV29-1 with TRBJ2-3, with a possible D match to TRBD2 (5 bases). V was clipped by 0 bases and J by 6 bases, with 13 bases between them. Germline CDR1 reads SQVTM; CDR2 reads ANQGSEA. The CDR3 runs 14 residues. CDR3 sequence (DNA): TGCAGCGTTGAAGACCCCCGGAGGTCGGATACGCAGTATTTT. Amino acids: CSVEDPRRSDTQYF.

This clonotype was found a few times. The chain joins TRBV12-3 or TRBV12-4 to TRBJ1-5, with 7 nucleotides matching TRBD1. V shed 5 bases, J shed 3 bases, and the junction held 4 bases outside the gene matches. There are 14 residues in the CDR3. This CDR3 reads CASSGDSDNQPQHF. The CDR3 region has the DNA TGTGCCAGCAGTGGGGACAGTGACAATCAGCCCCAGCATTTT.

The chain couples TRBV5-5 to TRBJ2-7; D tentatively reads TRBD1 or TRBD2 (5 bases each). The V gene's germline CDR1 is SGHKS and CDR2 YYEKEE (reference sequence). The CDR3 runs to 14 residues. Trimming took off 4 bases at V and 2 bases at J, with 13 bases between the two ends. The CDR3 reads CASSPNGGPYEQYF. CDR3 coding DNA: TGTGCCAGCAGCCCGAATGGGGGACCCTACGAGCAGTACTTC.

This chain connects TRBV21-1 to TRBJ2-1; TRBD2 reflects the table's D call only, with no check against the DNA. TRBV21-1 is reported as a pseudogene. The CDR3 has 17 residues. The CDR3: CASSAGGGRPFYNEQFF. The DNA of the CDR3 is TGTGCCAGCAGCGCCGGAGGAGGACGGCCGTTCTACAATGAGCAGTTCTTC.

The chain's CDR3 is CASSQPLRDPEGRGYTF. The CDR3 DNA follows: TGCGCCAGCAGCCAACCCCTCCGGGATCCCGAAGGTCGTGGCTACACCTTC. The chain employs TRBV4-1 and TRBJ1-2; D gene ambiguous. The CDR3 length is 17 residues. V shed 2 bases and J shed 7 bases, with 23 bases lying between them. CDR1 and CDR2 (germline): MGHRA, YSYEKL.

As DNA, the CDR3 is TGTGCCAGCAGCCCGTACTCCTACGAGCAGTACTTC. Its translation: CASSPYSYEQYF. The chain has TRBV6-2 or TRBV6-3 and TRBJ2-7, with D hard to call. Germline V lookup: CDR1 MNHEY, CDR2 SVGEGT. This CDR3 is 12 amino acids long. V lost 6 bases to trimming and J lost 0 bases, with 6 bases between them.

This clonotype was seen only a few times. The chain uses TRBV29-1 and TRBJ1-1, with D unresolved. The CDR3 sequence is 11 residues long. CDR1 SQVTM and CDR2 ANQGSEA come from the germline V gene. Trimming removed 6 bases from V and 1 base from J, with 6 bases in between. The CDR3 here is CSVDWNTEAFF. In nucleotides, the CDR3 is TGCAGCGTCGACTGGAACACTGAAGCTTTCTTT.

This clonotype has more than one count but fewer than ten. The chain joins TRBV4-1 to TRBJ2-2; 7 nucleotides line up with TRBD1. This CDR3 region has 14 residues. The trim removed 4 bases at V and 4 bases at J, leaving 3 bases unmatched. Per the germline V gene, CDR1 is MGHRA and CDR2 is YSYEKL. This chain's CDR3 is CASSRGQTTGELFF. The CDR3 DNA reads TGCGCCAGCAGCCGGGGACAGACCACCGGGGAGCTGTTTTTT.